The clone carrying this T cell receptor beta chain was found many times. No antigen is known for it. This sample was included in a study of human T cells and chemical hapten exposure. Study-level findings and limits: TCRs above 1 in 1000 frequency did not change with DPC sensitization. Donor immune responses may differ from healthy people's, since all donors had alopecia.

TCRdb reprocessed the RACE reads with MiXCR, giving one entry per CDR3 protein. The repertoire holds roughly 110,000 distinct CDR3 sequences, about 12% seen once, with around 1.7% in the top ten. The CDR3 spans 17 residues. Germline assignment: CDR1 LGHNA and CDR2 YSLEER. V shed 1 base and J 6 bases; nucleotides not matched to a gene: 10. Time point in this sample: pre-sensitization, week 0. Treatment meaning: therapeutic diphenylcyclopropenone sensitization with weekly scalp DPC. The chain combines TRBV4-3 with TRBJ2-2, with 8 bases that match TRBD2. This clonotype originated in a woman aged 50 to 60 with alopecia areata. Some clones in this sample may be carry-over from other donors' samples. The sequencing used whole blood, collected in connection with sensitization to the hapten diphenylcyclopropenone (DPC). The CDR3 region is CASSQGPSGGSPGELFF. In DNA form, the CDR3 reads TGCGCCAGCAGCCAAGGCCCCAGCGGGGGTAGCCCCGGGGAGCTGTTTTTT.